This T cell receptor beta chain emerged from a study of cytomegalovirus exposure and HLA in healthy donors. Across the whole study: Sequencing of about 179 million T cells in an earlier analysis found 90 million to 120 million unique TCR beta sequences. Counted in an early data release were roughly 81 million unique TCRs from HLA-typed donors.

V lost 0 bases, J lost 0 bases, and 12 bases lay in between. The CDR3 is 16 residues long. Germline loops: CDR1 LGHNA, CDR2 YSLEER. With respect to this clone: Its matching antigen is unknown.

The PCR made use of 60 Vbeta and 13 Jbeta primers. TCRdb's table, derived via immunoSEQ multiplex PCR, lists solely in-frame clones and lacks some. The sample shows 100,000 to 150,000 clones, approximately 81% of them seen only once. Study results and caveats: The study dropped some indistinguishable V segments, TRBV6-2 and TRBV6-3 among them. Per published reports, the classifier diagnosed cytomegalovirus status with high specificity and sensitivity.

Sequenced input: PBMCs. The sequence was obtained from a man aged 18 to 35 in good health and CMV-seropositive. This sequence joins TRBV4-3 and TRBJ2-7; a weak D match, TRBD2 (5 bases). CDR3 in DNA: TGCGCCAGCAGCCAAGATCTACGAGGACTCTCCTACGAGCAGTACTTC. Protein: CASSQDLRGLSYEQYF.